This T cell receptor (beta chain) was identified in a study of post-analysis software for immune sequencing data. Study outcomes and limitations: In multiple sclerosis, normalized Chao1 diversity was significantly below that of controls.

Prepared TCR beta cDNA libraries contained unique molecular identifiers. Some 500,000 cDNA molecules were obtained per 1 to 10 million input T cells. TCRdb re-called the PCR reads with MiXCR, one entry per CDR3 protein. The sample carries about 820,000 distinct CDR3 sequences, around 50% recorded once. A note on this clonotype: What it binds is unknown.

The TCR originated in a girl aged 5 to 17 with multiple sclerosis. The specimen was blood.

The CDR3 DNA reads as TGTGCCAGCAGTCATCTTGGTAGGGACAACTACGAGCAGTACTTC. Its translation is CASSHLGRDNYEQYF. This chain connects TRBV6-5 to TRBJ2-7; D possibly corresponds to TRBD1 (6 bases). The CDR3 has 15 residues. Germline CDR1 reads MNHEY; CDR2 reads SVGAGI. The V end was cut by 5 bases, the J end by 3 bases, with 17 bases between.